The 18 T cell receptor beta chains below come from one sample, sequenced in a study of blood T cell repertoires in COVID-19. Using immunoSEQ multiplex PCR, the repertoire was profiled, and TCRdb retains in-frame clones only, with some absent. The sample carries roughly 240,000 clones, about four fifths recorded once. The material sequenced was peripheral blood. These receptors originate from a woman in her sixties or seventies with acute or convalescent COVID-19.

V and J are TRBV5-1 and TRBJ1-4, with 9 nucleotides matching TRBD1. There are 16 residues in the CDR3. V shed 4 bases and J 8 bases; nucleotides not matched to a gene: 12. The germline V gene encodes CDR1 SGHRS and CDR2 YFSETQ. CDR3 amino acids: CASSINTGTGSEKLFF. The CDR3 region has the DNA TGCGCCAGCAGCATCAATACCGGGACAGGGAGCGAAAAACTGTTTTTT. Complete variable domain (other parts from reference TRBV5-1 and TRBJ1-4): KAGVTQTPRYLIKTRGQQVTLSCSPISGHRSVSWYQQTPGQGLQFLFEYFSETQRNKGNFPGRFSGRQFSNSRSEMNVSTLELGDSALYLCASSINTGTGSEKLFFGSGTQLSVL.

V and J are TRBV7-8 and TRBJ2-2; 7 bases are shared with TRBD1. The length of the CDR3 is 16 residues. Germline CDR1 and CDR2: SGHVS and FQNEAQ. V shed 5 bases, J shed 3 bases, and the junction held 9 bases outside the gene matches. The CDR3: CASSTQTGSDTGELFF. The CDR3 region has the DNA TGTGCCAGCAGCACGCAGACAGGGTCGGACACCGGGGAGCTGTTTTTT.

The CDR3 DNA reads as TGTGCCAGCAGCCTTGGGAGGGGACCCTACGAGCAGTACTTC. Amino acids: CASSLGRGPYEQYF. The genes are TRBV5-8 and TRBJ2-7; 7 bases map to TRBD2. The CDR3 spans 14 residues. V shed 4 bases, J shed 2 bases, and the junction held 6 bases outside the gene matches. Germline-derived CDR1 and CDR2 are SGHTS and YDEGEE.

The chain recombines TRBV6-5 with TRBJ1-5; 7 bases agree with TRBD1. In germline, CDR1 is MNHEY, CDR2 SVGAGI. The CDR3 has 13 amino acids. The V gene end was trimmed by 4 bases and the J gene end by 7 bases; junction bases not matched to a gene: 4. The CDR3 reads CASSFRQGQPQHF. CDR3 coding DNA: TGTGCCAGCAGTTTCCGACAGGGACAGCCCCAGCATTTT.

The V and J genes are TRBV20-1 and TRBJ1-1; possible D gene TRBD1, 6 bases. The length of the CDR3 is 11 residues. Germline CDR1 reads DFQATT; CDR2 reads SNEGSKA (reference sequence). V was pared by 6 bases and J by 6 bases, with 11 bases between. In DNA form, the CDR3 reads TGCAGTGCACACAGGGTGGCTGAAGCTTTCTTT. Translated: CSAHRVAEAFF.

J is TRBJ2-3 and V is TRBV5-4; 9 bases agree with TRBD1. CDR3 length equals 17 residues. The V segment lost 0 bases and the J segment 3 bases; nucleotides outside the gene matches: 8. CDR1 and CDR2 from the germline V gene are SGHNT and YYREEE (reference sequence). The CDR3 coding sequence is TGTGCCAGCAGCTTGGACCCGGGACAGGGTTTAACAGATACGCAGTATTTT. It specifies CASSLDPGQGLTDTQYF. Combining the CDR3 with reference TRBV5-4 and TRBJ2-3 gives the whole variable domain ETGVTQSPTHLIKTRGQQVTLRCSSQSGHNTVSWYQQALGQGPQFIFQYYREEENGRGNFPPRFSGLQFPNYSSELNVNALELDDSALYLCASSLDPGQGLTDTQYFGPGTRLTVL.

This clone was observed a few times. The V and J genes are TRBV30 and TRBJ2-1; 8 bases fit TRBD1. Germline V gene sequence: CDR1 GTSNPN, CDR2 SVGIG (reference sequence). The V gene end was trimmed by 3 bases and the J gene end by 9 bases; junction bases not matched to a gene: 1. This CDR3 contains 11 residues. CDR3 nucleotides: TGTGCCTGGAGAACAGGGGGTGAGCAGTTCTTC. As protein: CAWRTGGEQFF.

The chain uses TRBV6-2 or TRBV6-3 and TRBJ2-1, with unresolved D. Germline loops: CDR1 MNHEY, CDR2 SVGEGT. The V end lost 2 bases, the J end lost 0 bases, and 5 bases lay between the germline ends. The CDR3 length is 14 residues. CDR3 nucleotides: TGTGCCAGCAGTTACCAGGTCTCCTACAATGAGCAGTTCTTC. Translated, it gives CASSYQVSYNEQFF.

This clone was seen more than once but under ten times. The CDR3 DNA reads TGTGCCAGCAGAGACAGGGGTGGGCTCTATGGCTACACCTTC. As protein: CASRDRGGLYGYTF. J is TRBJ1-2 and V is TRBV6-5, with 8 bases aligning to TRBD1. This CDR3 is built from 14 residues. CDR1 and CDR2 (germline): MNHEY, SVGAGI. Trimming at V came to 6 bases and at J to 4 bases, leaving 7 bases not matched to a gene.

This chain connects TRBV15 to TRBJ2-5; 8 nucleotides line up with TRBD1. The CDR3 length is 14 residues. Trimming took 5 bases from V and 5 from J; bases not matched to a gene: 7. The germline V gene encodes CDR1 LNHNV and CDR2 YYDKDF (reference sequence). CDR3 in amino acids: CATSRRTGTETQYF. The CDR3 DNA reads TGTGCCACCAGCCGACGGACAGGGACGGAGACCCAGTACTTC.

The J gene is TRBJ1-6, the V gene TRBV7-2; possibly TRBD1 for D (6 bases). Germline V gene sequence: CDR1 SGHTA, CDR2 FQGNSA. V was clipped by 1 base and J by 2 bases, with 6 bases between them. This CDR3 contains 15 residues. The CDR3 loop reads CASSLDRAYNSPLHF. In nucleotides, the CDR3 is TGTGCCAGCAGCTTAGACAGGGCCTATAATTCACCCCTCCACTTT.

The chain carries TRBV5-6 and TRBJ2-5; weak D call: TRBD1 (5 bases). The CDR3 totals 14 residues. V shed 2 bases and J shed 5 bases, with 13 bases lying between them. CDR1 is SGHDT, CDR2 YYEEEE, per germline. The CDR3 reads CASSFLGPGETQYF. For the CDR3, the DNA is TGTGCCAGCAGCTTCTTAGGGCCAGGGGAGACCCAGTACTTC.

The chain combines TRBV2 with TRBJ1-1, with TRBD1 matching over 7 bases. This CDR3 spans 14 amino acids. V gave up 6 bases and J gave up 0 bases; unmatched junction bases: 4. Germline assignment: CDR1 SNHLY and CDR2 FYNNEI. The CDR3 spells CASRSGGVNTEAFF. The CDR3, as DNA: TGTGCCAGCAGGTCAGGGGGAGTGAACACTGAAGCTTTCTTT.

Written as DNA, the CDR3 is TGTGCCAGCAGCCCCACCCCCAGGGGAGAAAAACTGTTTTTT. It specifies CASSPTPRGEKLFF. The rearrangement joins TRBV3-1 (or the pseudogene TRBV3-2) to TRBJ1-4; a possible D gene is TRBD1 (6 bases). Trimming took off 4 bases at V and 8 bases at J, with 14 bases between the two ends. Germline loops: CDR1 LGHDT, CDR2 YNNKEL (reference sequence). The CDR3 totals 14 residues.

The chain joins TRBV2 to TRBJ2-2, with D possibly matching TRBD1 (5 bases). V lost 5 bases, J lost 7 bases, and 11 bases lay in between. CDR1 is SNHLY and CDR2 is FYNNEI in the germline V gene. This CDR3 region has 13 residues. CDR3 sequence reads: CASSNQGLGELFF. CDR3 sequence (DNA): TGTGCCAGCAGTAATCAGGGCCTCGGGGAGCTGTTTTTT.

V gene TRBV7-9 combines with J gene TRBJ2-5, with a possible D match to TRBD1 (5 bases). Germline loops: CDR1 SEHNR, CDR2 FQNEAQ (reference sequence). V dropped 5 bases and J dropped 2 bases, with 12 bases sitting between them. The CDR3 length is 14 residues. The CDR3 region is CASSRGTGQETQYF. CDR3 bases: TGTGCCAGCAGCCGAGGTACAGGACAAGAGACCCAGTACTTC.

The chain employs TRBV3-1 (or the pseudogene TRBV3-2) and TRBJ1-5; 9 nucleotides match TRBD1. There are 15 residues in the CDR3. Germline CDR1 reads LGHDT; CDR2 reads YNNKEL (reference sequence). The V and J ends lost 6 bases and 4 bases, in that order; junction bases with no gene match: 7. The CDR3 DNA follows: TGTGCCAGCAGTTTCACCGGGACAGGGAATCAGCCCCAGCATTTT. It codes for CASSFTGTGNQPQHF.

V and J are TRBV5-4 and TRBJ2-6; the match to TRBD2 covers 8 bases. The germline CDR1 and CDR2 sequences are SGHNT and YYREEE (reference sequence). The CDR3 is made up of 17 amino acids. The V segment lost 1 base and the J segment 2 bases; nucleotides outside the gene matches: 5. The CDR3 spells CASSLTSGLPGANVLTF. The CDR3 DNA is TGTGCCAGCAGCTTGACTAGCGGACTCCCTGGGGCCAACGTCCTGACTTTC.